This TCR beta chain was found in a study of blood T cell repertoires in COVID-19 (dated by TCRdb to the early 2020s). Describing the broader study: Samples covering the acute and convalescent phases of COVID-19 were provided by collaborators in the United States, Italy and Spain. The prospective study material was composed of cDNA or gDNA derived from T cells, B-cell-depleted T cells, or PBMCs. The dataset comprised deeply sampled blood TCRbeta repertoires from subjects exposed to, actively infected with, or recovered from COVID-19. The repertoires were released in a freely available public database intended as a resource for research on the immune response to SARS-CoV-2. Samples came from the ongoing ImmuneRACE study (first 160 participants) plus 1,254 subjects from 6 global collaborators. Sample metadata almost always included a de-identified subject ID, COVID-19 status, age in years and sex. HLA class I and class II types, where available, came from metadata supplied by the sample provider rather than from assay-based typing. Results and caveats for the whole study, not just this receptor: How much clinical and demographic metadata was included differed by source and by participant, and the metadata was provided uncurated.

TCRbeta CDR3 regions were amplified from genomic DNA using the immunoSEQ Assay, a bias-controlled multiplex PCR. Per the source publication's procedure: Within the assay, amplification of reference gene primers was used to estimate how many nucleated cells each sample contained. To quantify the absolute abundance of each unique TCRbeta CDR3 rearrangement, sequence reads were collapsed and filtered. For each sample, productive Simpson clonality was calculated as the square root of Simpson's diversity index across productive rearrangements. TCRdb limited this immuneACCESS table to in-frame rearrangements with V and J called. A share of clones is missing; checked studies link under half to unresolved V genes, and the rest is unexplained. D and trimming come from the DNA, and the V and J calls and clone size come from that table. This sample gives 180,000 or so clones in total; roughly 76% of them show up just once. The ten largest account for approximately 8.6% of the sample.

The collaborating institutions used their own protocols to collect whole blood in K2EDTA tubes. Collaborator samples were shipped for TCRbeta analysis as frozen whole blood, isolated PBMCs, or DNA extracted from either sample type. A word on this clone: The antigen this receptor binds is unknown. No base quality values were provided; no much bigger clone lies one nucleotide off.

The TCR sequence derives from a woman aged 50 to 65 with active or convalescent COVID-19. The sequenced sample consisted of peripheral blood.

CDR3 region: CASSPTTGNYGYTF. The DNA sequence follows: TGTGCCAGCAGCCCTACGACAGGAAACTATGGCTACACCTTC. The chain is encoded by TRBV11-2 joined to TRBJ1-2; a weak D assignment points to TRBD1 (6 bases agree). The CDR3 contains 14 residues, cysteine and phenylalanine counted. Just the 42-base CDR3 DNA is kept, in frame starting at base 1. The germline V gene encodes CDR1 SGHAT and CDR2 FQNNGV. The V and J ends are trimmed by 5 bases and 2 bases, leaving 12 bases between them.